What follows describes a single T cell receptor beta chain. What it recognizes is unknown. This CDR3 is 17 amino acids long. Profiling relied on immunoSEQ multiplex PCR, and the TCRdb table lists in-frame clones only, not all of them. The sample holds fewer than 1.8 million clones, approximately 98.5% seen once. The data originate from a study of shared clonotypes between healthy human individuals. In the study overall: Donor ages ranged 18 to 49 years: a couple of women, a few men. Study findings and constraints: Naive CD4 clonotypes were shared across several donors at roughly 5.5%.

The J gene is TRBJ1-3, the V gene TRBV12-2; TRBD1 is taken as the D call from the table, unchecked against the DNA. TRBV12-2 corresponds to a pseudogene. Source material: naive CD4+ T cells sorted from blood. Sample subset: CD45RA+ positively selected. The clonotype originates from a man aged 30 to 45 in good health. CDR3 loop: CASLINGTTIWGNTIYF. In nucleotides, the CDR3 is TGTGCAAGTCTCATTAATGGGACAACGATATGGGGAAACACCATATATTTT.